This passage covers 8 T cell receptor beta chains from one sample sequenced in a study of T cells in women clearing cervical HPV infection. Profiled with immunoSEQ multiplex PCR; TCRdb holds only in-frame clones, not every one. Its table records about 25,000 clones. The sequenced material came from blood buffy coat. These receptors all stem from a woman aged 18-69 years with a cervical HPV16 infection that either progressed to CIN3+ or cleared (not recorded which).

Comments on this clone: The CDR3 end is not reached by the read, which stops 3 residues before it; the germline J gene fills it in. The V gene is TRBV7-3, the J gene TRBJ1-1, with TRBD1 as a possible D gene (6 bases). The CDR3 is 15 residues long. V was cut by 1 base and J by 2 bases, with 11 bases left in between. CDR1 and CDR2 (germline): SGHTA, FQGTGA. This CDR3 reads CASSLMPGGNTEAFF. CDR3 DNA (partial): TGTGCCAGCAGCTTAATGCCGGGGGGCAACACTGAA.

With regard to this clone: The missing CDR3 end, 3 residues past where the read stops, is filled in from the germline J gene. V gene TRBV2 combines with J gene TRBJ2-1; no clear D. Deletions cut 6 bases from V and 3 bases from J, with 12 bases between. Germline assignment: CDR1 SNHLY and CDR2 FYNNEI. The CDR3 runs to 14 residues. Here the CDR3 reads CASSENSHYNEQFF. CDR3 DNA, as far as it was read: TGTGCCAGCAGCGAGAATAGCCACTACAATGAG.

Of note for this clone: The CDR3 end is not reached by the read, which stops 3 residues before it; the germline J gene fills it in. The V and J genes are TRBV7-2 and TRBJ1-2; the match to TRBD1 covers 10 bases. CDR1 is SGHTA and CDR2 is FQGNSA in the germline V gene. There are 15 residues in the CDR3. Here the CDR3 reads CASSYGTGVENDYTF. CDR3 bases read: TGTGCCAGCAGCTACGGGACAGGGGTAGAAAACGAC.

The CDR3 region is CASSILDRGSGNQPQYF. Partial CDR3 DNA: TGTGCCAGTAGTATTTTGGACAGGGGTAGCGGCAATCAGCCG. The chain employs TRBV19 and TRBJ2-3, with 9 positions matching TRBD1. The read ends 3 residues shy of where the CDR3 ends; the end is completed using the germline J gene. The CDR3 has 17 residues. CDR1 is LNHDA and CDR2 is SQIVND in the germline V gene (reference sequence). The full variable domain, with the rest looked up from reference TRBV19 and TRBJ2-3, is DGGITQSPKYLFRKEGQNVTLSCEQNLNHDAMYWYRQDPGQGLRLIYYSQIVNDFQKGDIAEGYSVSREKKESFPLTVTSAQKNPTAFYLCASSILDRGSGNQPQYFGPGTRLTVL.

Remarks on this clone: The CDR3 end lies 3 residues beyond the end of the read and is filled in from the germline J gene. This chain uses TRBV7-6 with TRBJ1-1; 9 positions agree with TRBD1. V shed 5 bases and J 4 bases; nucleotides not matched to a gene: 14. The germline V gene encodes CDR1 SGHVS and CDR2 FNYEAQ. The CDR3 runs 17 residues. Here the CDR3 reads CASSKEGTGRYSTEAFF. The sequenced CDR3 bases are TGTGCCAGCAGCAAAGAAGGGACAGGGCGGTATTCCACTGAA.

About this clone itself: Sequencing ends 3 residues short of the CDR3 end; the germline J gene provides the rest. The rearrangement links TRBV12-3 or TRBV12-4 to TRBJ2-7; 9 bases line up with TRBD1. The J segment lost 2 bases and the V segment lost 5 bases, leaving 4 bases of the junction unmatched. This CDR3 has 14 amino acids. The sequenced CDR3 bases are TGTGCCAGCAGTAATACAGGGGGCACCTACGAG. This encodes CASSNTGGTYE. The CDR3 in its entirety is CASSNTGGTYEQYF.

Concerning this clone: The read gets to within 3 residues of the CDR3 end, and the germline J gene fills in the rest. V gene TRBV5-1 combines with J gene TRBJ1-2; tentative D call: TRBD1 (5 bases). V was cut by 0 bases and J by 6 bases, with 6 bases left in between. This CDR3 has 12 residues. CDR1 and CDR2 (germline): SGHRS, YFSETQ. Partial CDR3 DNA: TGCGCCAGCAGCTTGGCAGGGAATGGC. The encoded protein is CASSLAGNG. The complete CDR3 reads CASSLAGNGYTF.

To note about this clone: The DNA ends 3 residues before the CDR3 does, and the rest of the CDR3 is filled in from the germline J gene. The V and J genes are TRBV20-1 and TRBJ2-7; TRBD1 might be the D (5 bases). This CDR3 has 15 amino acids. V was clipped by 0 bases and J by 2 bases, with 14 bases between them. Germline CDR1 and CDR2: DFQATT and SNEGSKA (reference sequence). The CDR3 loop is CSARDSRLGAYEQYF. Partial CDR3 DNA: TGCAGTGCTAGAGATTCAAGATTAGGGGCCTACGAG.